This T cell receptor beta chain is from a study of shared clonotypes between healthy human individuals. Assay: immunoSEQ multiplex PCR; the TCRdb copy retains only in-frame clones and omits some. The data show more than 500,000 clones, about 95% seen once. CD45RO-negative CD8 cells positively selected for CCR7 made up the naive population, which excluded terminally differentiated effector memory CD45RA+ cells. This CDR3 spans 14 amino acids. Germline values: CDR1 SGHDT, CDR2 YYEEEE. J gave up 7 bases and V 3 bases, and 7 bases lay outside the gene matches. The sequenced sample consisted of naive CD8+ T cells sorted from blood. The chain is built from TRBV5-6 and TRBJ2-7; 10 bases are shared with TRBD1. The sequence derives from a woman aged 25 to 45 in good health. CDR3 sequence reads: CASSWGTGVEEQYF. The CDR3 bases are TGTGCCAGCAGCTGGGGGACAGGGGTTGAGGAGCAGTACTTC.